Here is one T cell receptor (beta chain) with its context. Its specificity is not known. TCRdb keeps only in-frame clones here, not all; method: immunoSEQ multiplex PCR. The table lists over 100,000 clones, over 90% of them singletons. The data stem from a study of T cell responses to AZD1222 COVID-19 vaccine. Study outcomes and limitations: AZD1222 recipients seropositive at baseline numbered only five to seven.

CDR3 length: 11 amino acids. Trimming took off 5 bases at V and 4 bases at J, with 3 bases between the two ends. The germline V gene has CDR1 SGHVS and CDR2 FQNEAQ. This clonotype originated in an adult in good health. The specimen comprised peripheral blood, sampled on day 0 of AZD1222 vaccination. The chain joins TRBV7-8 to TRBJ2-1; D uncertain. Here the CDR3 DNA reads TGTGCCAGCAGCCCATACAATGAGCAGTTCTTC. Its protein is CASSPYNEQFF.